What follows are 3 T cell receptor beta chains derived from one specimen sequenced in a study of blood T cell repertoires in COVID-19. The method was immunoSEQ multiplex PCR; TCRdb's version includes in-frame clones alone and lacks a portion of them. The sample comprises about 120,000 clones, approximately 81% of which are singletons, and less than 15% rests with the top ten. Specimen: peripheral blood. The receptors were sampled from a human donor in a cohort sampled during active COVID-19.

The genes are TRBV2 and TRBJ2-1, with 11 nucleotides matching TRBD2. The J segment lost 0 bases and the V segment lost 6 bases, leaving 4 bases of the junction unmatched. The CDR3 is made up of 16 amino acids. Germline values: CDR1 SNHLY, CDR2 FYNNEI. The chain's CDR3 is CASRPTSGVSYNEQFF. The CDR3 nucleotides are TGTGCCAGCAGACCGACTAGCGGGGTCTCCTACAATGAGCAGTTCTTC.

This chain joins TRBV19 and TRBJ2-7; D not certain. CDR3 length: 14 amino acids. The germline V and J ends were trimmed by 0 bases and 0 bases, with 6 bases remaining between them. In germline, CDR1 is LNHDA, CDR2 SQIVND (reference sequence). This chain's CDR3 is CASSIDVSSYEQYF. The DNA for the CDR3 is TGTGCCAGTAGTATAGATGTCTCCTCCTACGAGCAGTACTTC.

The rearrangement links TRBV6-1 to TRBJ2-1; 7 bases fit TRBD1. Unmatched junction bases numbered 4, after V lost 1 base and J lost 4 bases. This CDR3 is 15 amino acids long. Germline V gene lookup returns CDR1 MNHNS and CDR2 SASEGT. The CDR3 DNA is TGTGCCAGCAGTGAAGGACAGGGAATATACAATGAGCAGTTCTTC. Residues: CASSEGQGIYNEQFF.